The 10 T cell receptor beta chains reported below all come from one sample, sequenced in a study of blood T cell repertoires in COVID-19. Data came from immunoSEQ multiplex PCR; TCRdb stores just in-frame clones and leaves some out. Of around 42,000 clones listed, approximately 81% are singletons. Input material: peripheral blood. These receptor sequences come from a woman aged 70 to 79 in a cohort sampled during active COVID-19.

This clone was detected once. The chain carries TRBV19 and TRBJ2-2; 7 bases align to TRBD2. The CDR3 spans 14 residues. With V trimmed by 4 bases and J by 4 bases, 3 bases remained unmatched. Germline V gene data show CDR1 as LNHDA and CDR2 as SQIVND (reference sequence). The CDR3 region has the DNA TGTGCCAGTAGTACGGGGGGTGGCACCGGGGAGCTGTTTTTT. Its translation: CASSTGGGTGELFF.

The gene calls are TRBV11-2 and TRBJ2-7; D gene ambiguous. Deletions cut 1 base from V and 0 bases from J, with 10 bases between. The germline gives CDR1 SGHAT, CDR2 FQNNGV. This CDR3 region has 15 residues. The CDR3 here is CASSLGVRSSYEQYF. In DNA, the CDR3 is TGTGCCAGCAGCTTAGGGGTGCGGAGCTCCTACGAGCAGTACTTC.

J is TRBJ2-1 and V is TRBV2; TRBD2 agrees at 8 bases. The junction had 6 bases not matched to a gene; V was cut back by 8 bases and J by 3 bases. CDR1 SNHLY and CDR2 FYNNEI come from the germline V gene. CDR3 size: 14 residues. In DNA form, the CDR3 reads TGTGCCAGCCGGGAGGGCCAGGGCTACAATGAGCAGTTCTTC. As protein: CASREGQGYNEQFF.

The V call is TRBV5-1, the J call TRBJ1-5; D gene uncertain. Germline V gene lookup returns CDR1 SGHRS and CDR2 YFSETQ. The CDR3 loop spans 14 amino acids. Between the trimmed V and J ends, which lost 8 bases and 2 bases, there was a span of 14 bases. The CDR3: CASAPGRGNQPQHF. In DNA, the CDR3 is TGCGCCAGTGCCCCTGGGAGGGGCAATCAGCCCCAGCATTTT.

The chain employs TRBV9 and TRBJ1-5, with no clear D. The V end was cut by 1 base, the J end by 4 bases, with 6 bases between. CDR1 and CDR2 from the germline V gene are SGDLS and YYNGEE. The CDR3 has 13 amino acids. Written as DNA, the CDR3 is TGTGCCAGCAGCGTATTCGAGAATCAGCCCCAGCATTTT. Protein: CASSVFENQPQHF.

Here the CDR3 DNA reads TGTGCCAGCAGCGGAGGACAGATAAACAATGAGCAGTTCTTC. It is translated as CASSGGQINNEQFF. The rearrangement uses TRBV7-9 and TRBJ2-1; TRBD1 might be the D (6 bases). The CDR3 spans 14 residues. Germline CDR1 and CDR2: SEHNR and FQNEAQ (reference sequence). Trimming removed 5 bases at V and 5 bases at J, with 13 bases between. The complete variable domain, with remaining parts taken from reference TRBV7-9 and TRBJ2-1, reads DTGVSQNPRHKITKRGQNVTFRCDPISEHNRLYWYRQTLGQGPEFLTYFQNEAQLEKSRLLSDRFSAERPKGSFSTLEIQRTEQGDSAMYLCASSGGQINNEQFFGPGTRLTVL.

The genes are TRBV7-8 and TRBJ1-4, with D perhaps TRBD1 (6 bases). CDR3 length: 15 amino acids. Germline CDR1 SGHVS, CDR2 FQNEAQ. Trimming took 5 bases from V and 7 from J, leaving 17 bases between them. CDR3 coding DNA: TGTGCCAGCAGCGACGACAGGACCCTGGGTGAAAAACTGTTTTTT. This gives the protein CASSDDRTLGEKLFF.

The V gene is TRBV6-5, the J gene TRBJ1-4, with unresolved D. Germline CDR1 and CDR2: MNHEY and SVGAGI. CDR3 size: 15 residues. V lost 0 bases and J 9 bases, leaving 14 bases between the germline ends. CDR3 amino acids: CASSYSRLEVQKLFF. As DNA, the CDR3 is TGTGCCAGCAGTTACTCGCGCTTGGAGGTACAAAAACTGTTTTTT.

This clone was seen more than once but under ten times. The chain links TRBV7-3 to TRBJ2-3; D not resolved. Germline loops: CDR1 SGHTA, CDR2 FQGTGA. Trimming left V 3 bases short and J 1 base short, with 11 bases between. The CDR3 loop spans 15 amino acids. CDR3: CASSFGGTGTDTQYF. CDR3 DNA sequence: TGTGCCAGCAGCTTCGGCGGAACCGGCACAGATACGCAGTATTTT.

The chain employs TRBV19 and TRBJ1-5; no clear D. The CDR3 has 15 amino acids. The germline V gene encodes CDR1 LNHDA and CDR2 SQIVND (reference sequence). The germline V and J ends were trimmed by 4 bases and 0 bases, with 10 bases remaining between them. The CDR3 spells CASSTGGYSNQPQHF. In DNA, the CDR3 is TGTGCCAGTAGTACGGGCGGGTATAGCAATCAGCCCCAGCATTTT.